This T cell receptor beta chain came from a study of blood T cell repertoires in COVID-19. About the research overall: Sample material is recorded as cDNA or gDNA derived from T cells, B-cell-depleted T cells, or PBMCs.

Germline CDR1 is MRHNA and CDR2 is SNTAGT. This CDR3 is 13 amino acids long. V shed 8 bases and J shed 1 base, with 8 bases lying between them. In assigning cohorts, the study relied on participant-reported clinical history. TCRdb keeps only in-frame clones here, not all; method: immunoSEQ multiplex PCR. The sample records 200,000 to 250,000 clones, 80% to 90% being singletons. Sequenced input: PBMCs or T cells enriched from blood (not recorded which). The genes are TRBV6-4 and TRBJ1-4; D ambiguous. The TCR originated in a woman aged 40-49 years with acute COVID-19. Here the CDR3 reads CASDARTNEKLFF. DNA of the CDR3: TGTGCCAGCGACGCTAGAACTAATGAAAAACTGTTTTTT.